This record concerns one TCR beta chain sequence. The repertoire was sequenced with immunoSEQ multiplex PCR; TCRdb's copy has only in-frame clones and lacks some. The sample contains roughly 250,000 clones, approximately 90% of which appear only once. This sample is drawn from a study of blood T cell repertoires in COVID-19. This CDR3 comprises 16 residues. Germline CDR1 SNHLY, CDR2 FYNNEI. V was trimmed by 4 bases and J by 4 bases, leaving 17 bases between them. This sequence originates from a woman in her 40s with acute COVID-19. This chain connects TRBV2 to TRBJ1-3, with D perhaps TRBD1 (5 bases). Sequenced: PBMCs or T cells enriched from blood (not recorded which). Here the CDR3 reads CASSAWGSGSGNTIYF. CDR3 nucleotides: TGTGCCAGCAGTGCCTGGGGTTCAGGGTCGGGAAACACCATATATTTT. Combining the CDR3 with reference TRBV2 and TRBJ1-3 gives the whole variable domain EPEVTQTPSHQVTQMGQEVILRCVPISNHLYFYWYRQILGQKVEFLVSFYNNEISEKSEIFDDQFSVERPDGSNFTLKIRSTKLEDSAMYFCASSAWGSGSGNTIYFGEGSWLTVV.